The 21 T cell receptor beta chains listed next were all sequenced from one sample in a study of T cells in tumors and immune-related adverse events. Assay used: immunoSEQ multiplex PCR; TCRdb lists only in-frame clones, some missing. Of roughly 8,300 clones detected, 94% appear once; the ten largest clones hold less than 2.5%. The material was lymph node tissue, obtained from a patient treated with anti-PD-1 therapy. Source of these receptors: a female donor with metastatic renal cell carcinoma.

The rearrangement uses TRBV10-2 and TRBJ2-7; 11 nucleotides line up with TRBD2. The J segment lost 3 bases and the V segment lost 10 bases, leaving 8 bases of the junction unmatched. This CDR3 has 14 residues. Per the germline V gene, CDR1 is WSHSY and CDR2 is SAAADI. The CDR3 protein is CATSLAGGSYEQYF. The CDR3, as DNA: TGCGCCACCTCCTTAGCGGGAGGGAGCTACGAGCAGTACTTC.

CDR3 sequence: CSARVNGYTF. The DNA for the CDR3 is TGCAGTGCTAGAGTAAATGGCTACACCTTC. The chain employs TRBV20-1 and TRBJ1-2, with unresolved D. CDR1 DFQATT and CDR2 SNEGSKA come from the germline V gene (reference sequence). The V and J ends lost 1 base and 6 bases respectively, with 3 bases between them. The CDR3 covers 10 residues.

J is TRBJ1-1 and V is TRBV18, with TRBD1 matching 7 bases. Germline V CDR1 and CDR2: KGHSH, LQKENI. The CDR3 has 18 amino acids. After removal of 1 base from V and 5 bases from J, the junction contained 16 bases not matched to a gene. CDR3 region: CASSPRLGTARGWTEAFF. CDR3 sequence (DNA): TGTGCCAGCTCACCACGTCTGGGGACAGCCAGGGGATGGACTGAAGCTTTCTTT.

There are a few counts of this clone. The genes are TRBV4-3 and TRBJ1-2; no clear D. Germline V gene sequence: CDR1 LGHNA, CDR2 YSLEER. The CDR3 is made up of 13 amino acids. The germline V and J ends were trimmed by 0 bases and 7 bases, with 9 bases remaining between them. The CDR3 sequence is CASSQEGRGGYTF. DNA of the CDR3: TGCGCCAGCAGCCAAGAGGGCAGAGGTGGCTACACCTTC.

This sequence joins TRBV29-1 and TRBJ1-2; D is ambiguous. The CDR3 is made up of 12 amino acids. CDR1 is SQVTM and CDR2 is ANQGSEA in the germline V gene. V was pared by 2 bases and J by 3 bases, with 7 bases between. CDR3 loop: CSVEIWDYGYTF. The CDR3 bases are TGCAGCGTTGAAATTTGGGACTATGGCTACACCTTC.

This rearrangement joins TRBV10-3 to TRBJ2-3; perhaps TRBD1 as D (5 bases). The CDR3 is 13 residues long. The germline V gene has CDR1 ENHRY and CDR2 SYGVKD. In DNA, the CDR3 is TGTGCAGGGGCAGACTCTAGCACAGATACGCAGTATTTT. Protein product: CAGADSSTDTQYF.

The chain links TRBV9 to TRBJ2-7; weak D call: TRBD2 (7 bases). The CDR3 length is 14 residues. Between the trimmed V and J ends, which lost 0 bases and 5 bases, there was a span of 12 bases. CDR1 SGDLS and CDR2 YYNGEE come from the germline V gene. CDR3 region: CASSVGGGAHEQYF. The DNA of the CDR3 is TGTGCCAGCAGCGTAGGAGGGGGGGCACACGAGCAGTACTTC.

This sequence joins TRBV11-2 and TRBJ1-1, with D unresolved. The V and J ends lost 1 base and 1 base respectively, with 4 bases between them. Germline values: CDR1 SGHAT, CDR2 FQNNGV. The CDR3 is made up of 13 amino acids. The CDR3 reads CASSLVPNTEAFF. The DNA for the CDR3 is TGTGCCAGCAGCTTAGTTCCGAACACTGAAGCTTTCTTT. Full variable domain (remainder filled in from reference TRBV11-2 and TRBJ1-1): EAGVAQSPRYKIIEKRQSVAFWCNPISGHATLYWYQQILGQGPKLLIQFQNNGVVDDSQLPKDRFSAERLKGVDSTLKIQPAKLEDSAVYLCASSLVPNTEAFFGQGTRLTVV.

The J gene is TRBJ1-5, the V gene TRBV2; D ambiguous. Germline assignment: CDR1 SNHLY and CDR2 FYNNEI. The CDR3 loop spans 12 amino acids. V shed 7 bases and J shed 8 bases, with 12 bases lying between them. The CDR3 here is CASNRGDEPQHF. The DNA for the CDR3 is TGTGCCAGCAACCGCGGAGACGAGCCCCAGCATTTT.

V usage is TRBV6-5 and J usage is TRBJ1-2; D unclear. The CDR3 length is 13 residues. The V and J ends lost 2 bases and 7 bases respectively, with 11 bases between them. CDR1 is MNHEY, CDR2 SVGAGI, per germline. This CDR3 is CASSYEGRGGYTF. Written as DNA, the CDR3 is TGTGCCAGCAGTTACGAAGGACGCGGTGGCTACACCTTC.

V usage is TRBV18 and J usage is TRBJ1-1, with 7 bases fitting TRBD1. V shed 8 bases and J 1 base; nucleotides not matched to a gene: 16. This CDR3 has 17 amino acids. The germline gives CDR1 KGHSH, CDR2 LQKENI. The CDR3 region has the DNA TGTGCCAGCCCCCCGGTGCATAGGGGGCGGAGGAACACTGAAGCTTTCTTT. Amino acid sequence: CASPPVHRGRRNTEAFF.

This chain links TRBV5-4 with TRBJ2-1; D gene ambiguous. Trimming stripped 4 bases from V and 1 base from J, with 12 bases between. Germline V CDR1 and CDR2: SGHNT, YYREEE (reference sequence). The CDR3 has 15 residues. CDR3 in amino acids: CASSATLGSYNEQFF. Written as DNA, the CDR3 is TGTGCCAGCAGCGCGACCTTAGGGTCCTACAATGAGCAGTTCTTC. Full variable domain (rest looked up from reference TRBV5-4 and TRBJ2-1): ETGVTQSPTHLIKTRGQQVTLRCSSQSGHNTVSWYQQALGQGPQFIFQYYREEENGRGNFPPRFSGLQFPNYSSELNVNALELDDSALYLCASSATLGSYNEQFFGPGTRLTVL.

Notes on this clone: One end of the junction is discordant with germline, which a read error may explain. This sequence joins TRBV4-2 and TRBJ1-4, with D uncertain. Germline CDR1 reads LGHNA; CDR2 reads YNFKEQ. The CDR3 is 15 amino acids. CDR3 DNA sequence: TGTGCCAGCAGCAAAGAAAGCCAGGTCGAGGAAAAACTGTTTTTT. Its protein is CASSKESQVEEKLFF.

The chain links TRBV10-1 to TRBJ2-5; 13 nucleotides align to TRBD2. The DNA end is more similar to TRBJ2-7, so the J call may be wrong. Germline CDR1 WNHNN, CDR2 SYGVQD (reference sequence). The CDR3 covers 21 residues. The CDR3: CASSEGSSGTSGKGYLYEQYF. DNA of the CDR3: TGCGCCAGCAGTGAGGGATCGTCGGGGACTAGCGGGAAAGGTTATCTCTACGAGCAGTACTTC.

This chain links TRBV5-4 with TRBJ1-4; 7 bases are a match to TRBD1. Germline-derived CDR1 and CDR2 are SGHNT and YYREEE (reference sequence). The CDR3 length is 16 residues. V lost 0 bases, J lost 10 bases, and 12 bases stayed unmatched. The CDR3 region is CASSLEFETGSGKLFF. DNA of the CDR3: TGTGCCAGCAGCTTGGAATTTGAGACAGGGTCTGGAAAACTGTTTTTT.

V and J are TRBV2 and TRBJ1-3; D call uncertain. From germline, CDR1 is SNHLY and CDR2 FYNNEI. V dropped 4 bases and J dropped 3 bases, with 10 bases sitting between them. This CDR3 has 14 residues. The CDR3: CASSGEAGGNTIYF. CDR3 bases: TGTGCCAGCAGTGGGGAGGCCGGTGGAAACACCATATATTTT.

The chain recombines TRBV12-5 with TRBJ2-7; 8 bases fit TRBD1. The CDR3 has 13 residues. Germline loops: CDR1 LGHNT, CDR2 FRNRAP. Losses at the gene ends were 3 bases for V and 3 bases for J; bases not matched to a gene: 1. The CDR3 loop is CASGFDRGYEQYF. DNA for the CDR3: TGTGCTAGTGGTTTCGACAGGGGCTACGAGCAGTACTTC.

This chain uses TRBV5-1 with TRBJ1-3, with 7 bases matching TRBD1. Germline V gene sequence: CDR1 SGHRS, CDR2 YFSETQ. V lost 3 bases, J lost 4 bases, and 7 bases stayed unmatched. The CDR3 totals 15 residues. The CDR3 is CASSSGQVEGNTIYF. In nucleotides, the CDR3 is TGCGCCAGCAGCTCAGGACAGGTAGAAGGAAACACCATATATTTT.

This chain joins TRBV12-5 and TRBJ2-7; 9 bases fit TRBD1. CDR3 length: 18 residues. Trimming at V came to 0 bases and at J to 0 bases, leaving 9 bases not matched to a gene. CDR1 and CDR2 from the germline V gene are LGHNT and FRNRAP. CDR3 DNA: TGTGCTAGTGGTTTGGTACTGAGGACAGGGGAGGGCTCCTACGAGCAGTACTTC. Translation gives CASGLVLRTGEGSYEQYF.

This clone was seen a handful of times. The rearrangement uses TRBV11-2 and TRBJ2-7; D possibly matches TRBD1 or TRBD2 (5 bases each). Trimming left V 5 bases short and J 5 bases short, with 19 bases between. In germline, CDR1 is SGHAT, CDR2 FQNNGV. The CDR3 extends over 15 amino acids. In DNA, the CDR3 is TGTGCCAGCAGCGGGGGAGTTTCGGGGCTCGACGAGCAGTACTTC. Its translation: CASSGGVSGLDEQYF.

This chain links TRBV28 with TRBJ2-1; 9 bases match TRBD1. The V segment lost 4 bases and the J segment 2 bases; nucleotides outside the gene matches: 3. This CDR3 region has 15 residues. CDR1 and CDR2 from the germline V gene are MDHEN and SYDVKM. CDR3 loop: CASSSGQGTYNEQFF. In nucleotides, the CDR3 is TGTGCCAGCAGTTCCGGACAGGGGACCTACAATGAGCAGTTCTTC.